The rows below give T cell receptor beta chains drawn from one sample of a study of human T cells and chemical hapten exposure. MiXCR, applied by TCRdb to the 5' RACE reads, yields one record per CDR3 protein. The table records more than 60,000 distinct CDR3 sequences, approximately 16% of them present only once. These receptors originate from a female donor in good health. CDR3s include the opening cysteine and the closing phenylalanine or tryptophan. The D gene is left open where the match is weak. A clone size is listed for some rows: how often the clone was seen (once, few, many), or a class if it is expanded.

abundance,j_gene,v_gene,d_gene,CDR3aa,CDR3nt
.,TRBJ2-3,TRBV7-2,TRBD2,CASSLGQRGRGTTQYF,TGTGCCAGCAGCTTAGGGCAGCGGGGGCGGGGGACTACGCAGTATTTT
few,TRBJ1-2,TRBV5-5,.,CASSLGALLGYGYTF,TGTGCCAGCAGCTTGGGCGCCCTTTTAGGCTATGGCTACACCTTC
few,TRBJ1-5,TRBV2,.,CASRKGEDQPQHF,TGTGCCAGCAGGAAAGGGGAGGATCAGCCCCAGCATTTT
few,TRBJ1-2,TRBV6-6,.,CATVFNYGYTF,TGTGCCACCGTTTTCAACTATGGCTACACCTTC
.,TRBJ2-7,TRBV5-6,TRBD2,CASTPHGRGAYEQYF,TGTGCCAGCACCCCTCACGGCCGGGGGGCCTACGAGCAGTACTTC
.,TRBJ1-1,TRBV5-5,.,CASSLELRETTEAFF,TGTGCCAGCAGCTTGGAGTTAAGGGAGACCACTGAAGCTTTCTTT
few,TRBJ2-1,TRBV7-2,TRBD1,CASSPDRELGNEQFF,TGTGCCAGCAGCCCAGACAGGGAACTAGGCAATGAGCAGTTCTTC
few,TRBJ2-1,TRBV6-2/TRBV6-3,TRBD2,CASSYSGTSHHEQFF,TGTGCCAGCAGTTACTCAGGGACTAGCCATCATGAGCAGTTCTTC
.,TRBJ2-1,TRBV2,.,CASSVRGEQFF,TGTGCCAGCAGTGTGCGTGGGGAGCAGTTCTTC
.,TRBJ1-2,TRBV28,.,CASSSVGVNYGYTF,TGTGCCAGCAGCAGTGTGGGGGTTAACTATGGCTACACCTTC
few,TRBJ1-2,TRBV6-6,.,CASTPGNPMLGYTF,TGTGCCAGCACCCCAGGGAATCCTATGCTCGGCTACACCTTC
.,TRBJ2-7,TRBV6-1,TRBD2,CASSALAGGNEQYF,TGTGCCAGCAGTGCCCTAGCGGGGGGTAACGAGCAGTACTTC
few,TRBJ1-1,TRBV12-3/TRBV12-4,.,CASSPLRRVTEAFF,TGTGCCAGCAGCCCCCTGAGGCGGGTCACTGAAGCTTTCTTT